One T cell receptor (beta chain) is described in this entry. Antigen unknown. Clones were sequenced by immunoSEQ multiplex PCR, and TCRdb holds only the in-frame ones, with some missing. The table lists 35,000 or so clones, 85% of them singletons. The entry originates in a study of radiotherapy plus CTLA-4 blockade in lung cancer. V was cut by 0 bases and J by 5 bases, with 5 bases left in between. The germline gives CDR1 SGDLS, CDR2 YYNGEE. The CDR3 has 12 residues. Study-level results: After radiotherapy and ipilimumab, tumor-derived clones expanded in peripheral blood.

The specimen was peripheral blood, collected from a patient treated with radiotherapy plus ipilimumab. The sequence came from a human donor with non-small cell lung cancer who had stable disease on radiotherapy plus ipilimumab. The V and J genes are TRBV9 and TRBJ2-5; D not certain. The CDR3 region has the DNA TGTGCCAGCAGCGTAGACACGGAGACCCAGTACTTC. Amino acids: CASSVDTETQYF.